Listed below are T cell receptor beta chains from one sample, sequenced in a study of cytomegalovirus exposure and HLA in healthy donors. Some clones are missing from TCRdb's copy, which holds only in-frame ones; the method was immunoSEQ multiplex PCR. The sample includes under 150,000 clones. Sample: PBMCs. The receptors originated from a man between 40 and 49 years old in good health and CMV-seronegative. Both conserved end residues are part of each CDR3. Fields, in order: D gene, J gene, CDR3 length, V gene, CDR3 protein, CDR3 DNA. The D gene is left open where the match is weak.

NA | TRBJ1-1 | 13 | TRBV4-1 | CASSQRENTEAFF | TGCGCCAGCAGCCAAAGAGAGAACACTGAAGCTTTCTTT
NA | TRBJ2-5 | 15 | TRBV7-2 | CASSKDSNPIETQYF | TGTGCCAGCAGCAAAGACTCCAATCCCATTGAGACCCAGTACTTC
NA | TRBJ1-5 | 14 | TRBV15 | CATSRLGGNQPQHF | TGTGCCACCAGCAGGTTAGGGGGTAATCAGCCCCAGCATTTT
TRBD2 | TRBJ2-7 | 16 | TRBV7-8 | CASSLVLAASSYEQYF | TGTGCCAGCAGCTTAGTACTAGCGGCGAGCTCCTACGAGCAGTACTTC
NA | TRBJ2-5 | 17 | TRBV7-2 | CASSLTIYRTLQETQYF | TGTGCCAGCAGCCTAACCATCTACCGGACTTTACAAGAGACCCAGTACTTC
TRBD1 | TRBJ1-3 | 16 | TRBV4-2 | CASSQDGTGNGNTIYF | TGTGCCAGCAGCCAAGATGGGACAGGGAATGGAAACACCATATATTTT
NA | TRBJ1-1 | 14 | TRBV6-1 | CASSRQELNTEAFF | TGTGCCAGCAGTAGACAGGAGTTGAACACTGAAGCTTTCTTT
NA | TRBJ1-2 | 14 | TRBV5-1 | CASSLGGLDYGYTF | TGCGCCAGCAGCTTGGGGGGGCTAGACTATGGCTACACCTTC
NA | TRBJ2-3 | 12 | TRBV6-5 | CASSGRRGTQYF | TGTGCCAGCAGTGGGAGGAGAGGTACGCAGTATTTT
TRBD2 | TRBJ2-3 | 14 | TRBV27 | CASRTSGGTDTQYF | TGTGCCAGCAGGACTAGCGGAGGCACAGATACGCAGTATTTT
NA | TRBJ2-4 | 14 | TRBV9 | CASSVGTLKNIQYF | TGTGCCAGCAGCGTCGGGACACTCAAAAACATTCAGTACTTC
TRBD1 | TRBJ1-4 | 15 | TRBV6-6 | CASSSMTGVISKLFF | TGTGCCAGCAGTTCTATGACAGGGGTGATAAGTAAACTGTTTTTT
NA | TRBJ2-4 | 16 | TRBV4-3 | CASSHGLSVAKNIQYF | TGCGCCAGCAGCCACGGCCTGAGCGTAGCCAAAAACATTCAGTACTTC
NA | TRBJ2-2 | 14 | TRBV4-2 | CASSRTANTGELFF | TGTGCCAGCAGCCGGACAGCGAACACCGGGGAGCTGTTTTTT
TRBD1 | TRBJ2-2 | 16 | TRBV25-1 | CASQFYGTANTGELFF | TGTGCCAGCCAATTTTACGGGACAGCGAACACCGGGGAGCTGTTTTTT
TRBD2 | TRBJ2-1 | 16 | TRBV12-5 | CASGLVQASGGNEQFF | TGTGCTAGTGGTTTGGTACAGGCTAGCGGGGGGAATGAGCAGTTCTTC
NA | TRBJ2-7 | 15 | TRBV18 | CASSSDRFVGDEQYF | TGTGCCAGCTCATCAGACAGATTCGTAGGCGACGAGCAGTACTTC
TRBD2 | TRBJ2-3 | 13 | TRBV6-4 | CASSDGGADTQYF | TGTGCCAGCAGTGACGGGGGGGCAGATACGCAGTATTTT
TRBD1 | TRBJ2-2 | 12 | TRBV19 | CASTQGAGELFF | TGTGCCAGTACACAGGGGGCCGGGGAGCTGTTTTTT
TRBD1 | TRBJ1-1 | 17 | TRBV29-1 | CSGIPGQGLIAGTEAFF | TGCAGCGGGATTCCGGGACAGGGTCTCATCGCGGGGACTGAAGCTTTCTTT
NA | TRBJ1-4 | 14 | TRBV5-6 | CASSLRGLGEKLFF | TGTGCCAGCAGCTTGCGAGGTTTGGGTGAAAAACTGTTTTTT
NA | TRBJ2-7 | 11 | TRBV25-1 | CASGGAHEQYF | TGTGCCAGCGGGGGGGCCCACGAGCAGTACTTC
NA | TRBJ2-2 | 13 | TRBV19 | CAGSDRNTGELFF | TGTGCCGGATCCGACAGAAACACCGGGGAGCTGTTTTTT
NA | TRBJ1-2 | 14 | TRBV4-3 | CASSPDGRGYGYTF | TGCGCCAGCAGCCCTGACGGGCGGGGTTATGGCTACACCTTC
NA | TRBJ1-2 | 12 | TRBV5-1 | CASSLQGQGYTF | TGCGCCAGCAGCTTACAGGGCCAAGGCTACACCTTC
TRBD1 | TRBJ1-1 | 14 | TRBV4-2 | CASSQLGQGAGAFF | TGTGCCAGCAGCCAGTTGGGGCAGGGGGCAGGAGCTTTCTTT
NA | TRBJ2-7 | 15 | TRBV7-9 | CASSSDWENPYEQYF | TGTGCCAGCAGCTCGGACTGGGAAAATCCCTACGAGCAGTACTTC
TRBD2 | TRBJ2-1 | 15 | TRBV27 | CASSDSGGRRNEQFF | TGTGCCAGCAGTGATAGCGGGGGTCGCAGGAATGAGCAGTTCTTC
NA | TRBJ1-1 | 16 | TRBV11-2 | CASSPFTASGITEAFF | TGTGCCAGCAGCCCCTTTACCGCCTCCGGTATCACTGAAGCTTTCTTT
NA | TRBJ2-7 | 16 | TRBV28 | CASSSDVLASPYEQYF | TGTGCCAGCAGTTCGGATGTTCTTGCTAGCCCCTACGAGCAGTACTTC
TRBD1 | TRBJ1-3 | 17 | TRBV9 | CASSGTPGQVSGNTIYF | TGTGCCAGCAGCGGAACACCGGGACAGGTTTCCGGAAACACCATATATTTT
NA | TRBJ2-3 | 14 | TRBV7-9 | CASSPGLSTDTQYF | TGTGCCAGCAGCCCCGGACTGAGCACAGATACGCAGTATTTT
NA | TRBJ2-1 | 16 | TRBV5-6 | CASSFQGQGSYNEQFF | TGTGCCAGCAGCTTTCAGGGGCAAGGGTCCTACAATGAGCAGTTCTTC
TRBD2 | TRBJ2-2 | 16 | TRBV10-1 | CASTRLAGGHTGELFF | TGCGCCAGCACAAGACTAGCGGGGGGGCACACCGGGGAGCTGTTTTTT
TRBD1 | TRBJ2-7 | 12 | TRBV27 | CARADREDEQYF | TGTGCCAGGGCGGACAGGGAAGACGAGCAGTACTTC
NA | TRBJ1-2 | 16 | TRBV19 | CASSKLMTGTNYGYTF | TGTGCCAGTAGTAAGCTTATGACAGGAACTAACTATGGCTACACCTTC
NA | TRBJ1-1 | 12 | TRBV25-1 | CASSDLRTEAFF | TGTGCCAGCAGTGACCTTCGGACTGAAGCTTTCTTT
TRBD1 | TRBJ2-2 | 15 | TRBV19 | CASRQTGTNTGELFF | TGTGCCAGTAGACAGACAGGGACGAACACCGGGGAGCTGTTTTTT
NA | TRBJ1-1 | 17 | TRBV18 | CASSPPGRVGKNTEAFF | TGTGCCAGCTCACCACCGGGGAGGGTCGGGAAAAACACTGAAGCTTTCTTT
NA | TRBJ1-1 | 16 | TRBV9 | CASSVDGTRLNTEAFF | TGTGCCAGCAGCGTAGATGGGACACGTCTCAACACTGAAGCTTTCTTT
TRBD2 | TRBJ2-5 | 14 | TRBV7-9 | CASSLGLAEETQYF | TGTGCCAGCAGCCTGGGACTAGCAGAAGAGACCCAGTACTTC
TRBD2 | TRBJ2-3 | 17 | TRBV19 | CASSIDGLAGRTDTQYF | TGTGCCAGTAGTATCGACGGACTAGCGGGGCGCACAGATACGCAGTATTTT
NA | TRBJ2-3 | 15 | TRBV5-6 | CASTPPLPGTDTQYF | TGTGCCAGCACCCCCCCCCTTCCAGGCACAGATACGCAGTATTTT
TRBD1 | TRBJ1-2 | 13 | TRBV14 | CASSQTGVHGYTF | TGTGCCAGCAGCCAGACAGGGGTCCATGGCTACACCTTC
NA | TRBJ2-7 | 12 | TRBV6-6 | CASSFSDDEQYF | TGTGCCAGCAGTTTCAGCGACGACGAGCAGTACTTC
NA | TRBJ1-6 | 13 | TRBV27 | CASSPLENSPLHF | TGTGCCAGCAGCCCCTTAGAGAATTCACCCCTCCACTTT
NA | TRBJ2-7 | 13 | TRBV4-2 | CASSQEPAYEQYF | TGTGCCAGCAGCCAAGAGCCGGCCTACGAGCAGTACTTC
TRBD2 | TRBJ2-3 | 16 | TRBV2 | CASRASGTSGLGTQYF | TGTGCCAGCAGAGCCTCCGGGACTAGCGGACTAGGTACGCAGTATTTT